This T cell receptor (beta chain) was profiled in a study of blood T cell repertoires in COVID-19. Study context: Collection of acute and convalescent COVID-19 samples took place in the United States, Italy and Spain. T cells, B-cell-depleted T cells, or PBMCs supplied cDNA or gDNA.

The protocol was immunoSEQ multiplex PCR, while the TCRdb copy is restricted to in-frame clones and leaves out a portion. The sample has about 360,000 clones, more than 65% seen once; the top ten hold roughly 1.1%. V trimming: 6 bases; J trimming: 0 bases; junction bases outside the gene matches: 8. Germline CDR1 reads SNHLY; CDR2 reads FYNNEI. The CDR3 has 16 amino acids. The sample holds one count of this clone. This clonotype was sampled from a human donor with acute or convalescent COVID-19. The donor label of this sample is uncertain. The sequencing input was peripheral blood. The chain links TRBV2 to TRBJ2-7; 10 bases agree with TRBD1. The CDR3 nucleotides are TGTGCCAGCAGCGATCCGGGACAGGGGTTCTCCTACGAGCAGTACTTC. Amino acids: CASSDPGQGFSYEQYF.